This T cell receptor beta chain was observed in a study of HIV-infected patients and healthy controls. Study-wide results and limits: When repertoires were size-matched, rare events in HIV-infected data became overweighted. CDR3 sharing between individuals was lower in HIV-infected patients than in healthy controls. HIV+ repertoires were severely depleted of MAIT alpha-chain CDR3s, unlike healthy controls.

Germline values: CDR1 DFQATT, CDR2 SNEGSKA (reference sequence). Trimming took off 4 bases at V and 10 bases at J, with 17 bases between the two ends. The CDR3 has 13 residues. Whole blood was used without fractionation, so all unsorted peripheral T cells were included. The RNA source was a roughly 2.3 ml peripheral blood draw. Approximately 510 ng RNA was reverse transcribed with alpha and beta constant-region primers. Each of the alpha and beta chains got its own library through chain-specific third strand synthesis with indices. Via MiXCR, TCRdb re-called the 5' RACE reads, giving one row per CDR3 protein. The repertoire includes more than 7,500 distinct CDR3 sequences, roughly 10% of them detected once, and 22% sits in the top ten. This clonotype was detected ten times or more. The antigen is not known.

The clonotype comes from an adult with HIV infection. The sample in question was blood, obtained before antiretroviral therapy. This chain links TRBV20-1 with TRBJ2-1, with D perhaps being TRBD1 or TRBD2 (5 bases each). CDR3 residues: CSANIPGAEEQFF. For the CDR3, the DNA is TGCAGTGCTAATATCCCCGGGGCGGAGGAGCAGTTCTTC.